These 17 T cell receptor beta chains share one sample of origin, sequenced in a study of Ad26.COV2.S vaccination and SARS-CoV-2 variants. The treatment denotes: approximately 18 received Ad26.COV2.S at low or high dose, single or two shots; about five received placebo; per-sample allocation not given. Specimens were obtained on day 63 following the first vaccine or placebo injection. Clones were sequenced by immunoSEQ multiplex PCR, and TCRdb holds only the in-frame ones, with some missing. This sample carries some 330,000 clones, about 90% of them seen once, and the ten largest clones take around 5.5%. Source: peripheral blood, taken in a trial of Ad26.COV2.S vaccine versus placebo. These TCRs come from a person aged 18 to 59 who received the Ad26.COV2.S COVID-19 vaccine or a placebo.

The CDR3 sequence is CASSQRQGVYTDTQYF. The CDR3 nucleotides read TGTGCCAGCAGCCAAAGACAGGGGGTATACACAGATACGCAGTATTTT. The gene calls are TRBV6-2 or TRBV6-3 and TRBJ2-3, with 9 bases aligning to TRBD1. V shed 6 bases and J 2 bases; nucleotides not matched to a gene: 9. The CDR3 extends over 16 amino acids. From germline, CDR1 is MNHEY and CDR2 SVGEGT.

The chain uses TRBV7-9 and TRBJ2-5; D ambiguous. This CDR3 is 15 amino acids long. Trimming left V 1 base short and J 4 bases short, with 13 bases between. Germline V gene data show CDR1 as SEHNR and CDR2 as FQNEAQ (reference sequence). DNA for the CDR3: TGTGCCAGCAGCTTAGTTAAAGGGATTGGAGAGACCCAGTACTTC. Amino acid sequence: CASSLVKGIGETQYF.

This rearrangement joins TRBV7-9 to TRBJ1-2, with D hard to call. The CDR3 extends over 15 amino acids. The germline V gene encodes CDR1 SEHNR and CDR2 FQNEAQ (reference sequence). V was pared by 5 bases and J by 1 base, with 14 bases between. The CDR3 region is CASSPPSGLNYGYTF. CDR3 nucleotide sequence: TGTGCCAGCAGCCCACCTTCAGGACTTAACTATGGCTACACCTTC. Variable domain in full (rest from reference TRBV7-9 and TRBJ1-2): DTGVSQNPRHKITKRGQNVTFRCDPISEHNRLYWYRQTLGQGPEFLTYFQNEAQLEKSRLLSDRFSAERPKGSFSTLEIQRTEQGDSAMYLCASSPPSGLNYGYTFGSGTRLTVV.

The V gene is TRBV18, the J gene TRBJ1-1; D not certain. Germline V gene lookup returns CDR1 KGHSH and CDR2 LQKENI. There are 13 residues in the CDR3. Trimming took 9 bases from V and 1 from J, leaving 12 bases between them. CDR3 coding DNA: TGTGCCAGTATGGGAGGGCCGAACACTGAAGCTTTCTTT. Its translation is CASMGGPNTEAFF.

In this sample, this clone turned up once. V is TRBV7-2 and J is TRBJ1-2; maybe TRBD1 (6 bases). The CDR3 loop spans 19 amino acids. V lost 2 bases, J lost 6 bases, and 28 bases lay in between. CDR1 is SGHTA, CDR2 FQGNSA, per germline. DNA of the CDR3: TGTGCCAGCAGCTTAAGAGGCGCAGGGGCAGGAGGGTTCAATAATGGCTACACCTTC. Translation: CASSLRGAGAGGFNNGYTF.

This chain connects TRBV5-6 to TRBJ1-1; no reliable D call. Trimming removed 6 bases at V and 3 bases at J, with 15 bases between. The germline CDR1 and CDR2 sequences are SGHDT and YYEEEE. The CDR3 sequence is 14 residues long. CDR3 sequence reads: CASKLKGWDTEAFF. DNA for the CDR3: TGTGCCAGCAAGTTGAAAGGGTGGGACACTGAAGCTTTCTTT.

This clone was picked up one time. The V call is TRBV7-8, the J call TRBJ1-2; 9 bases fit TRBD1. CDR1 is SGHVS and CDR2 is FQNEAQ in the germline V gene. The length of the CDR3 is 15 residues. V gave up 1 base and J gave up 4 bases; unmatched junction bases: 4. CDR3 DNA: TGTGCCAGCAGCTTAGAGGGGACAGGGATCTATGGCTACACCTTC. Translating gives CASSLEGTGIYGYTF.

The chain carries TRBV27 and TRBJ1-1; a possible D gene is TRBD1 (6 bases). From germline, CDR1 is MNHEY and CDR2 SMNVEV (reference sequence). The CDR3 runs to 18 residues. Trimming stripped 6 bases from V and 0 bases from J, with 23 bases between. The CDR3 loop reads CASRYRDNFFGLNTEAFF. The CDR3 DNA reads TGTGCCAGCAGATACCGGGACAACTTCTTCGGGTTGAACACTGAAGCTTTCTTT.

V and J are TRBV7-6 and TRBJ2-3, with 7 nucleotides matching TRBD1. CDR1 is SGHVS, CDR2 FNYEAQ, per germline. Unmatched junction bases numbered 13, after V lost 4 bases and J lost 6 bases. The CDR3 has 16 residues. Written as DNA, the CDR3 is TGTGCCAGCAGCTCGCCCGACAGGGAGCGTTACGATACGCAGTATTTT. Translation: CASSSPDRERYDTQYF. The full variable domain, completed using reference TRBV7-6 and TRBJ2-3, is GAGVSQSPRYKVTKRGQDVALRCDPISGHVSLYWYRQALGQGPEFLTYFNYEAQQDKSGLPNDRFSAERPEGSISTLTIQRTEQRDSAMYRCASSSPDRERYDTQYFGPGTRLTVL.

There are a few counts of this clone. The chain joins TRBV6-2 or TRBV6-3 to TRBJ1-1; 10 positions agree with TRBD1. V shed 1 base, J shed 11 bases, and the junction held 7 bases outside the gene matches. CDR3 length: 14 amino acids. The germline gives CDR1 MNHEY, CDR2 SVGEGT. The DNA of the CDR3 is TGTGCCAGCAGTTACTTCGGACAGGGGGGGGAGGCTTTCTTT. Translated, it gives CASSYFGQGGEAFF.

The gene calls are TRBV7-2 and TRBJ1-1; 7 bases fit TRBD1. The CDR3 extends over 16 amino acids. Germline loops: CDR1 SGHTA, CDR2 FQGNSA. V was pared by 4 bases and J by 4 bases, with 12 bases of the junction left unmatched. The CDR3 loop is CASSSGTGVIFTEAFF. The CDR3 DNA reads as TGTGCCAGCAGCTCCGGAACAGGGGTGATTTTCACTGAAGCTTTCTTT.

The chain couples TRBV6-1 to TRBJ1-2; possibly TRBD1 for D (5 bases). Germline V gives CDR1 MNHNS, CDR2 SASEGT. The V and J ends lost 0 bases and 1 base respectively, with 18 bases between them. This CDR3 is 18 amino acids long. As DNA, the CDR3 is TGTGCCAGCAGTGAAGCGCTTCATAGGGACGCTTTTAACTATGGCTACACCTTC. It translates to CASSEALHRDAFNYGYTF.

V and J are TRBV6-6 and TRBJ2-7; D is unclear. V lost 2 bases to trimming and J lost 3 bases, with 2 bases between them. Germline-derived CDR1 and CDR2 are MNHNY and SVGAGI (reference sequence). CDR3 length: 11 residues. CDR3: CASSYLYEQYF. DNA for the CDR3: TGTGCCAGCAGTTACCTCTACGAGCAGTACTTC.

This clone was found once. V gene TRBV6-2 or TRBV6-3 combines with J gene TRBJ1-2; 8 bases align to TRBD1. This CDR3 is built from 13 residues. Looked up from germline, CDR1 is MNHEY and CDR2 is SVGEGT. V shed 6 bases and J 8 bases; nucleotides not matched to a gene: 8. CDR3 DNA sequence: TGTGCCAGCAGCCGCGGACAGGGTCAGGGCTACACCTTC. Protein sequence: CASSRGQGQGYTF.

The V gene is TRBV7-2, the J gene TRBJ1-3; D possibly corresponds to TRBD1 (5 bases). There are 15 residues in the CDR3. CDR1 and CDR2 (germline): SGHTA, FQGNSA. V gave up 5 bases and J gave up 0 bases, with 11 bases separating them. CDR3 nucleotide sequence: TGTGCCAGCAGCCCGGACAATTACTCTGGAAACACCATATATTTT. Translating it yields CASSPDNYSGNTIYF.

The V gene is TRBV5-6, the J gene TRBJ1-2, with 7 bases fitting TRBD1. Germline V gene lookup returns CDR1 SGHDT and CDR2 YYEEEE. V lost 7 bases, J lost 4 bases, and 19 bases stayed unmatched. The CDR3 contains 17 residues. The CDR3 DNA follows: TGTGCCAGCGGCCCAGGGAGACGAGGGGGCGCAGCCTATGGCTACACCTTC. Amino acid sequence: CASGPGRRGGAAYGYTF.

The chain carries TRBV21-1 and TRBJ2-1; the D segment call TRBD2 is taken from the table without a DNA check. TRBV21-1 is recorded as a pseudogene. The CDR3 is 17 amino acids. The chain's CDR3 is CASTTKGVGGVWNEQFF. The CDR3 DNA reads TGTGCCAGCACCACAAAGGGCGTAGGAGGTGTATGGAATGAGCAGTTCTTC.